The clone carrying this T cell receptor beta chain showed up just a few times. What it binds is not known. The data stem from a study of cytomegalovirus exposure and HLA in healthy donors. Overall study findings and caveats: Many donors carried some public TCRs, although rarity characterized most TCR sequences.

The PCR was carried out with 60 Vbeta primers and 13 Jbeta primers. Here immunoSEQ multiplex PCR was the method, and the copy in TCRdb shows in-frame clones only, minus some. This sample has 130,000 to 150,000 clones, with over 75% found just once. V lost 1 base and J 4 bases, leaving 10 bases between the germline ends. Germline CDR1 and CDR2: LNHNV and YYDKDF (reference sequence). CDR3 size: 14 residues. The sequence derives from a woman in her twenties or thirties in good health and CMV-seronegative. The chain has TRBV15 and TRBJ2-5; D possibly corresponds to TRBD2 (5 bases). Specimen: PBMCs. The CDR3 region has the DNA TGTGCCACCAGCAGAGTTGGCGGGCGAGAGACCCAGTACTTC. Its protein product is CATSRVGGRETQYF.